This passage covers 13 T cell receptor beta chains from one sample sequenced in a study of cytomegalovirus exposure and HLA in healthy donors. Primers for the PCR totalled 60 Vbeta and 13 Jbeta. The protocol was immunoSEQ multiplex PCR, while the TCRdb copy is restricted to in-frame clones and leaves out a portion. The sample has 130,000 or so clones, around 80% seen once. The sequencing sample was made of PBMCs. The receptors were sampled from a man between 35 and 55 years old in good health and CMV-seronegative.

The chain recombines TRBV2 with TRBJ2-2, with D unclear. CDR3 length equals 17 residues. The V gene lost 3 bases and the J gene lost 0 bases, with 14 bases spanning the gap. In germline, CDR1 is SNHLY, CDR2 FYNNEI. CDR3 sequence: CASSEVGATTNTGELFF. The CDR3 DNA follows: TGTGCCAGCAGTGAGGTAGGAGCAACGACGAACACCGGGGAGCTGTTTTTT.

V usage is TRBV28 and J usage is TRBJ2-5, with a possible D match to TRBD1 (5 bases). Trimming shortened V by 7 bases and J by 1 base, and 22 bases separated the two germline ends. The CDR3 consists of 17 residues. Germline loops: CDR1 MDHEN, CDR2 SYDVKM. The CDR3 loop is CASTLFASTDLQETQYF. CDR3 sequence (DNA): TGTGCCAGCACCCTTTTCGCCTCGACAGACCTCCAAGAGACCCAGTACTTC.

This clone was seen only once. This chain joins TRBV4-1 and TRBJ2-5; the match to TRBD1 covers 10 bases. V shed 1 base and J 5 bases; nucleotides not matched to a gene: 16. CDR1 is MGHRA, CDR2 YSYEKL, per germline. This CDR3 is 19 amino acids long. CDR3 sequence: CASSQGVWDRGPLGETQYF. The DNA of the CDR3 is TGCGCCAGCAGCCAAGGGGTATGGGACAGGGGACCCTTAGGGGAGACCCAGTACTTC.

The gene calls are TRBV5-1 and TRBJ1-2; 9 bases fit TRBD1. The junction had 9 bases not matched to a gene; V was cut back by 2 bases and J by 4 bases. The germline V gene has CDR1 SGHRS and CDR2 YFSETQ. This CDR3 is 16 amino acids long. The CDR3 here is CASSFTGGELGYGYTF. In DNA form, the CDR3 reads TGCGCCAGCAGCTTCACAGGGGGCGAGCTGGGCTATGGCTACACCTTC.

This clone turned up a few times. The chain has TRBV4-1 and TRBJ2-5, with 7 bases that match TRBD2. The CDR3 is 14 residues long. Trimming removed 4 bases from V and 2 bases from J; junction bases left unmatched: 4. Per germline, CDR1 MGHRA and CDR2 YSYEKL. The CDR3 reads CASSLGGTQETQYF. Written as DNA, the CDR3 is TGCGCCAGCAGCCTCGGGGGGACTCAAGAGACCCAGTACTTC.

V gene TRBV28 combines with J gene TRBJ2-7; possibly TRBD1 for D (6 bases). The V gene's germline CDR1 is MDHEN and CDR2 SYDVKM. V shed 6 bases and J shed 3 bases, with 12 bases lying between them. The CDR3 sequence is 13 residues long. The chain's CDR3 is CASRHADSYEQYF. CDR3 nucleotides: TGTGCCAGCAGACACGCGGACAGCTACGAGCAGTACTTC. The entire variable domain, with the rest obtained from reference TRBV28 and TRBJ2-7, is as follows: DVKVTQSSRYLVKRTGEKVFLECVQDMDHENMFWYRQDPGLGLRLIYFSYDVKMKEKGDIPEGYSVSREKKERFSLILESASTNQTSMYLCASRHADSYEQYFGPGTRLTVT.

The CDR3 DNA reads as TGCGCCAGCAGCTTGGGACTCAATGAGCAGTTCTTC. Translated, it gives CASSLGLNEQFF. The gene calls are TRBV5-1 and TRBJ2-1; D is undetermined. Between the trimmed V and J ends, which lost 0 bases and 6 bases, there was a span of 4 bases. Germline CDR1 is SGHRS and CDR2 is YFSETQ. This CDR3 comprises 12 residues.

In its sample, this clone was seen once. Compared with germline, one end of the junction differs, possibly owing to a read error. The V and J genes are TRBV2 and TRBJ2-5; 8 nucleotides match TRBD1. The CDR3 spans 13 residues. Germline CDR1 reads SNHLY; CDR2 reads FYNNEI. The CDR3 region has the DNA TGTGCCAGCAACCTGGACAGGGAAGAGGCCCAGTACTTC. It is translated as CASNLDREEAQYF.

V usage is TRBV9 and J usage is TRBJ2-5, with D unclear. V lost 0 bases and J lost 2, with 8 bases in between. The CDR3 consists of 14 residues. CDR1 SGDLS and CDR2 YYNGEE come from the germline V gene. The DNA for the CDR3 is TGTGCCAGCAGCGTAGGTGTCAGTCAAGAGACCCAGTACTTC. Amino acids: CASSVGVSQETQYF.

This clone was counted a few times. The V and J genes are TRBV4-1 and TRBJ1-1, with TRBD1 matching 9 bases. The V and J ends lost 5 bases and 6 bases, in that order; junction bases with no gene match: 13. CDR1 and CDR2 from the germline V gene are MGHRA and YSYEKL. The CDR3 runs 16 residues. The CDR3 region has the DNA TGCGCCAGCAGCTCGATATTTAGGACAGGGGATCCTGAAGCTTTCTTT. This translates into CASSSIFRTGDPEAFF.

The J gene is TRBJ2-1, the V gene TRBV7-3; no definite D call. The germline V gene has CDR1 SGHTA and CDR2 FQGTGA. V lost 0 bases and J lost 2, with 8 bases in between. The CDR3 is 15 amino acids. Here the CDR3 reads CASSLTGDTYNEQFF. The CDR3 DNA reads TGTGCCAGCAGCTTAACAGGCGACACCTACAATGAGCAGTTCTTC.

This clone came up once. The genes are TRBV6-6 and TRBJ2-1; perhaps TRBD2 as D (5 bases). Germline V CDR1 and CDR2: MNHNY, SVGAGI (reference sequence). Trimming removed 2 bases from V and 6 bases from J, with 14 bases in between. This CDR3 spans 15 amino acids. The CDR3 protein is CASSYLLRGANEQFF. The CDR3, as DNA: TGTGCCAGCAGTTACCTATTACGGGGTGCCAATGAGCAGTTCTTC.

V and J are TRBV18 and TRBJ2-7; D is possibly TRBD1 (5 bases). The CDR3 has 14 amino acids. V lost 6 bases to trimming and J lost 1 base, with 13 bases between them. CDR1 is KGHSH, CDR2 LQKENI, per germline. As DNA, the CDR3 is TGTGCCAGCTCCGGTCAACAGGCATCCTACGAGCAGTACTTC. Amino acids: CASSGQQASYEQYF.